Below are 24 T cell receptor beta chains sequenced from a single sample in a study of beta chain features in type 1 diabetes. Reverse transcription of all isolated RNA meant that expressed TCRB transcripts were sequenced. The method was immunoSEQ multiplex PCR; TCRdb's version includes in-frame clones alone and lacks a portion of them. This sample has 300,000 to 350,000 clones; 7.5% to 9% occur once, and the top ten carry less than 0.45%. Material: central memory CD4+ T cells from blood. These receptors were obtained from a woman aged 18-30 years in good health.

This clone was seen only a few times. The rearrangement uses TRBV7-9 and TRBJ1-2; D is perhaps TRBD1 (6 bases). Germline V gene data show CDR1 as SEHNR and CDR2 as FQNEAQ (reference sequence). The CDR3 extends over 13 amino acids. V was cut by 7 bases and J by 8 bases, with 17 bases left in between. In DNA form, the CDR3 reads TGTGCCAGCACTCGACACGAGGGGGAAGGCTACACCTTC. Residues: CASTRHEGEGYTF.

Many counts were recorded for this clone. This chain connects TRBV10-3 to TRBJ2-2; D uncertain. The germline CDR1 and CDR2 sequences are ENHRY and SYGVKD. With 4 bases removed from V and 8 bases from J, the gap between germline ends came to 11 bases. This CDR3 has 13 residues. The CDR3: CAISVQAVGELFF. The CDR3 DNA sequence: TGTGCCATCAGTGTTCAGGCGGTGGGGGAGCTGTTTTTT.

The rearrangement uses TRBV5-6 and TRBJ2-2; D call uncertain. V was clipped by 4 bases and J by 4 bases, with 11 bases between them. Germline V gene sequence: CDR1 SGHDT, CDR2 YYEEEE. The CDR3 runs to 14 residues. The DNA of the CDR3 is TGTGCCAGCAGCCCCCCGATGGGCACCGGGGAGCTGTTTTTT. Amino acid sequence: CASSPPMGTGELFF. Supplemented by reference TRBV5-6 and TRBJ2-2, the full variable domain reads DAGVTQSPTHLIKTRGQQVTLRCSPKSGHDTVSWYQQALGQGPQFIFQYYEEEERQRGNFPDRFSGHQFPNYSSELNVNALLLGDSALYLCASSPPMGTGELFFGEGSRLTVL.

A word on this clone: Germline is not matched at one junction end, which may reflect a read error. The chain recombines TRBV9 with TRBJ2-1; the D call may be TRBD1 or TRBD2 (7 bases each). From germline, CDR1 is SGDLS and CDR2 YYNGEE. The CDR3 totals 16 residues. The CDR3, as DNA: TGTGCCAGCTGCGTATCAGGGGGGGCTCTCTACAATGAGCAGTTCTTC. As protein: CASCVSGGALYNEQFF.

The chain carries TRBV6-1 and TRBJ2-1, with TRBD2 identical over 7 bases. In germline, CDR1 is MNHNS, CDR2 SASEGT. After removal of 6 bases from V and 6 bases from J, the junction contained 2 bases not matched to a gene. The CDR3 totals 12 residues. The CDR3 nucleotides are TGTGCCAGCAGCAGGACTAGCAATGAGCAGTTCTTC. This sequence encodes CASSRTSNEQFF.

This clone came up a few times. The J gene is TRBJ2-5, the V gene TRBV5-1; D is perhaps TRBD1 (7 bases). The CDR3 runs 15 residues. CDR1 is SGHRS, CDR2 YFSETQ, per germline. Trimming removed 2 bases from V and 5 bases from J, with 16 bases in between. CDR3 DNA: TGCGCCAGCAGCTTCGCGGGACAGAGTATGGAGACCCAGTACTTC. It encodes CASSFAGQSMETQYF.

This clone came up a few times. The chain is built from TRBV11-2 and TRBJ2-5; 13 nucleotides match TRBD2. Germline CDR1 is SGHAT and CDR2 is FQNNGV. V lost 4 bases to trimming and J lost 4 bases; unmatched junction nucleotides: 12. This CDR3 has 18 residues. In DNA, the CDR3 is TGTGCCAGCAGCTCCACTAGCGGGAGGGGAGGTATGGGAGAGACCCAGTACTTC. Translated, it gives CASSSTSGRGGMGETQYF.

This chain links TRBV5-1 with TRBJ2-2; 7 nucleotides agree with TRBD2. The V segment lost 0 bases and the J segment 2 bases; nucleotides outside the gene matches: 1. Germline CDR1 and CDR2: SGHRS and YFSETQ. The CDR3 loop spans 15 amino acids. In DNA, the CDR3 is TGCGCCAGCAGCTTGGTAGCGGGTAACACCGGGGAGCTGTTTTTT. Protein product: CASSLVAGNTGELFF.

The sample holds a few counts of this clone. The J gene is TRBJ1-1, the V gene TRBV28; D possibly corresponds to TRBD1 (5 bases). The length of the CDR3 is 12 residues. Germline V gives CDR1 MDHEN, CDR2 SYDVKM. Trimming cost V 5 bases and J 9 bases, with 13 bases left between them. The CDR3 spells CASSVLRGKAFF. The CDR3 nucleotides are TGTGCCAGCAGTGTCCTTCGGGGGAAAGCTTTCTTT.

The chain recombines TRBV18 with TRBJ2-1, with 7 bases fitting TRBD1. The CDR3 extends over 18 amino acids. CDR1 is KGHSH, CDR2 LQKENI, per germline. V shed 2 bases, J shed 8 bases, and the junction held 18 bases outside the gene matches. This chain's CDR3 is CASSPFPRSDRESDEQFF. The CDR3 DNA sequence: TGTGCCAGCTCACCATTTCCTCGCAGTGACAGGGAGTCGGATGAGCAGTTCTTC.

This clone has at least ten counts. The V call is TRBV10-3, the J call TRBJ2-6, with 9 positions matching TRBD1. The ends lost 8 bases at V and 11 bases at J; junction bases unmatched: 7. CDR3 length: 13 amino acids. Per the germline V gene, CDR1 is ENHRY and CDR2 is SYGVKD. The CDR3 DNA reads TGTGCCATCTCGGGACAGGGTATATACGTCCTGACTTTC. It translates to CAISGQGIYVLTF.

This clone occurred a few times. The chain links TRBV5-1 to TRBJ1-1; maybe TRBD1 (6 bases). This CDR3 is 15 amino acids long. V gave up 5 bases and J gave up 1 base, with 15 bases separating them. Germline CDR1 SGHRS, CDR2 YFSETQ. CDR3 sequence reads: CASSWTGTQNTEAFF. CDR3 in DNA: TGCGCCAGCAGTTGGACCGGGACACAGAACACTGAAGCTTTCTTT.

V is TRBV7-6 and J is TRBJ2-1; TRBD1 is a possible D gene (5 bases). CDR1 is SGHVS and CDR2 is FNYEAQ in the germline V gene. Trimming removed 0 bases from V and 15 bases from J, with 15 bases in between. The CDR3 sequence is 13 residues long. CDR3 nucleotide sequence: TGTGCCAGCAGCTTAGCGTATACAGGACGAGCGTTCTTC. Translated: CASSLAYTGRAFF.

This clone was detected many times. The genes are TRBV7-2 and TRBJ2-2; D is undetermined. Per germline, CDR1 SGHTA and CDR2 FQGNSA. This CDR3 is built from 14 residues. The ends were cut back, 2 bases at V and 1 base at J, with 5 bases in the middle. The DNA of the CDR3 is TGTGCCAGCAGCTTAACTTGGAACACCGGGGAGCTGTTTTTT. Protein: CASSLTWNTGELFF.

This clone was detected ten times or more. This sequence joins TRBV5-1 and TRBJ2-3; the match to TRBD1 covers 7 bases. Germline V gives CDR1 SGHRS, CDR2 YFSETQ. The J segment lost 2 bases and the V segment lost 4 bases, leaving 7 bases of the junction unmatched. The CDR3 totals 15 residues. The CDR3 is CASSRGQPDTDTQYF. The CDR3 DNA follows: TGCGCCAGCAGCAGGGGACAGCCGGACACAGATACGCAGTATTTT. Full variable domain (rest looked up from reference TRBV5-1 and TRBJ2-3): KAGVTQTPRYLIKTRGQQVTLSCSPISGHRSVSWYQQTPGQGLQFLFEYFSETQRNKGNFPGRFSGRQFSNSRSEMNVSTLELGDSALYLCASSRGQPDTDTQYFGPGTRLTVL.

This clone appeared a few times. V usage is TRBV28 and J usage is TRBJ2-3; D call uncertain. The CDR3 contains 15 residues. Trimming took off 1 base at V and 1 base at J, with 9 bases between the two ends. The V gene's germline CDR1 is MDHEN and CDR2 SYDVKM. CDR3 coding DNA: TGTGCCAGCAGTTTATCCAAGAGAGGCACAGATACGCAGTATTTT. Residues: CASSLSKRGTDTQYF.

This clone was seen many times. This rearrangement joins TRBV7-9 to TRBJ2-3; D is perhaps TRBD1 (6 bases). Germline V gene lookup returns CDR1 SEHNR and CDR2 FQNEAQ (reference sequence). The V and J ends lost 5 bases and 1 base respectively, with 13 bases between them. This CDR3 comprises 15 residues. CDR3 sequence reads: CASSPTGLGTDTQYF. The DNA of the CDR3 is TGTGCCAGCAGCCCAACAGGGTTGGGCACAGATACGCAGTATTTT. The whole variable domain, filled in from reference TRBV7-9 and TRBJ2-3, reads DTGVSQNPRHKITKRGQNVTFRCDPISEHNRLYWYRQTLGQGPEFLTYFQNEAQLEKSRLLSDRFSAERPKGSFSTLEIQRTEQGDSAMYLCASSPTGLGTDTQYFGPGTRLTVL.

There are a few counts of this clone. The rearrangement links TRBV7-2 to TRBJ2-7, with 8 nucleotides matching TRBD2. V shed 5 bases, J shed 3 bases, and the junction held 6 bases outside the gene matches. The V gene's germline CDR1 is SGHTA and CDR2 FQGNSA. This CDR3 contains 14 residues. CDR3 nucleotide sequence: TGTGCCAGCAGCCCAAACAGCGGGGGCTACGAGCAGTACTTC. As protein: CASSPNSGGYEQYF.

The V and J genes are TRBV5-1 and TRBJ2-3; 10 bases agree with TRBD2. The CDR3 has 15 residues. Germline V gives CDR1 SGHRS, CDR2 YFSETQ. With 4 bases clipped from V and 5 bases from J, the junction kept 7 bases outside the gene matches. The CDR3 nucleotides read TGCGCCAGCAGCCAGACTAGCGGGCCCCAAGATACGCAGTATTTT. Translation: CASSQTSGPQDTQYF.

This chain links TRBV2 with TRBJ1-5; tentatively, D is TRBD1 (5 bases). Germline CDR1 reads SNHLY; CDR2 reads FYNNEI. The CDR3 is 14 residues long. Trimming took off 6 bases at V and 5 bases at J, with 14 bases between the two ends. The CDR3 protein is CASRQDGGHQPQHF. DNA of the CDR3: TGTGCCAGCAGGCAGGACGGGGGTCATCAGCCCCAGCATTTT. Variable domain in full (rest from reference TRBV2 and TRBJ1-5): EPEVTQTPSHQVTQMGQEVILRCVPISNHLYFYWYRQILGQKVEFLVSFYNNEISEKSEIFDDQFSVERPDGSNFTLKIRSTKLEDSAMYFCASRQDGGHQPQHFGDGTRLSIL.

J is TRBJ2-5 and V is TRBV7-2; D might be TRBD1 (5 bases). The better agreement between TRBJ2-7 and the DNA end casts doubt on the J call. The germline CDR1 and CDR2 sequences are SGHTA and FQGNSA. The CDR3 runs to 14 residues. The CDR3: CASSLGQSSYEQYF. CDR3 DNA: TGTGCCAGCAGCTTGGGGCAGAGCTCCTACGAGCAGTACTTC.

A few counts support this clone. The CDR3 loop reads CASSRRLAGQYEQYF. In DNA form, the CDR3 reads TGTGCCAGCAGCCGTCGACTAGCGGGACAATACGAGCAGTACTTC. The chain recombines TRBV7-2 with TRBJ2-7, with 11 bases lining up with TRBD2. Germline trimming cut 5 bases from V and 4 bases from J; bases unmatched to any gene: 7. Germline values: CDR1 SGHTA, CDR2 FQGNSA. The CDR3 spans 15 residues.

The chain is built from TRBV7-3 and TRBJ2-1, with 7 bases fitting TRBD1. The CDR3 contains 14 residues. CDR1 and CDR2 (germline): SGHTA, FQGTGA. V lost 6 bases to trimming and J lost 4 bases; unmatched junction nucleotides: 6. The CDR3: CASSLGTEYNEQFF. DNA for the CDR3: TGTGCCAGCAGTTTGGGGACAGAATACAATGAGCAGTTCTTC.

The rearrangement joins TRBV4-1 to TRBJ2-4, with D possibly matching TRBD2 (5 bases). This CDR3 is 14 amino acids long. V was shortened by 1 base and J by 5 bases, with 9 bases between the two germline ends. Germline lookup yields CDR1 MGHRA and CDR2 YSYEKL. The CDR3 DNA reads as TGCGCCAGCAGCCAAGGCTTAGCGCAAAACATTCAGTACTTC. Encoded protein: CASSQGLAQNIQYF.